This T cell receptor (beta chain) was sequenced in a study of shared clonotypes between healthy human individuals. On the study more broadly: The donor group consisted of a couple of women and a few men, aged 18 to 49.

General study findings and limits: Only blood was sampled, and tissue TCR repertoires likely differ from blood ones.

Deletions cut 0 bases from V and 6 bases from J, with 12 bases between. The CDR3 has 14 residues. CDR1 and CDR2 (germline): KGHSH, LQKENI. Every subset's genomic DNA went evenly onto several immunoSEQ plates. Assay used: immunoSEQ multiplex PCR; TCRdb lists only in-frame clones, some missing. This table holds around 2.3 million clones, around 95% found once. To note about this clone: Its cognate antigen is unknown.

CD45RA-negative memory and CD45RA+ naive subsets were split from the CD4+ cells. Sequenced material: naive CD4+ T cells sorted from blood. Stated subset: CD45RA+ positively selected. The TCR was taken from a man younger than 35 in good health. V is TRBV18 and J is TRBJ2-7; the D gene is possibly TRBD2 (5 bases). CDR3: CASSPPGERREQYF. The CDR3 nucleotides are TGTGCCAGCTCACCACCCGGGGAAAGGCGCGAGCAGTACTTC.